This record covers a single TCR beta chain. Its target is unknown. The conserved phenylalanine or tryptophan is not found at the CDR3 terminus, so this likely reflects a read error. The data are from a study of cytomegalovirus exposure and HLA in healthy donors. About the research overall: Clustering assigned over 70% of the 350 to 450 genotyped donors to the Caucasian-associated ancestry cluster.

CDR1 and CDR2 (germline): SEHNR, FQNEAQ (reference sequence). The V end was cut by 5 bases, the J end by 6 bases, with 8 bases between. This CDR3 comprises 13 residues. The PCR used 60 Vbeta and 13 Jbeta primers. The table came from immunoSEQ multiplex PCR; TCRdb's copy has only in-frame clones and leaves some out. The data show about 180,000 clones, roughly 77% seen once. Notes on the study in general: HLA alleles showed associations with about 15,000 TCR beta sequences in a later analysis, at a 0.05 false discovery rate. Common viral pathogens (according to a later analysis) appeared linked to several of the most significant clusters. With later analysis, a missense DCLRE1C variant became linked to TCR beta V- and J-gene trimming.

The sequencing input was PBMCs. The receptor comes from a woman aged 25 to 39 in good health and CMV-seropositive. The chain couples TRBV7-9 to TRBJ1-6; no reliable D call. The CDR3 coding sequence is TGTGCCAGCAGCGGAGAGACTAATTCACCCCTCCACTCT. Protein: CASSGETNSPLHS.